A single sample gave rise to the 22 T cell receptor beta chains below, sequenced in a study of response to subunit inactivated influenza vaccine. A single record per CDR3 protein comes from TCRdb applying MiXCR to the RT-PCR reads. Found here are hundreds of thousands of distinct CDR3 sequences, around 15% of them singletons; the top ten hold 6.5% to 8%. The sample here was PBMCs from blood, taken about 14 days before vaccination. All receptors come from a middle-aged man who received an inactivated influenza vaccine.

This clonotype showed up just a few times. The chain combines TRBV28 with TRBJ2-7, with a possible D match to TRBD2 (6 bases). There are 15 residues in the CDR3. Trimming took off 5 bases at V and 0 bases at J, with 14 bases between the two ends. The germline gives CDR1 MDHEN, CDR2 SYDVKM. CDR3 nucleotides: TGTGCCAGCAGTCCGTTGGACTACAACTCCTACGAGCAGTACTTC. This sequence encodes CASSPLDYNSYEQYF.

V gene TRBV4-2 combines with J gene TRBJ2-3; 9 positions agree with TRBD2. CDR1 is LGHNA and CDR2 is YNFKEQ in the germline V gene. The CDR3 has 18 residues. Trimming removed 0 bases from V and 0 bases from J; junction bases left unmatched: 7. The CDR3 loop is CASSQDRGLATSTDTQYF. The CDR3 DNA sequence: TGTGCCAGCAGCCAAGATCGGGGACTAGCTACTAGCACAGATACGCAGTATTTT.

There are a few counts of this clonotype. V usage is TRBV10-3 and J usage is TRBJ1-3; TRBD1 aligns across 10 bases. Germline CDR1 reads ENHRY; CDR2 reads SYGVKD. This CDR3 spans 17 amino acids. Losses at the gene ends were 5 bases for V and 0 bases for J; bases not matched to a gene: 7. In DNA, the CDR3 is TGTGCCATCAGTACATGGGACAGGGGCCACTCTGGAAACACCATATATTTT. Its translation: CAISTWDRGHSGNTIYF.

The chain recombines TRBV6-1 with TRBJ1-2; no firm D call. The CDR3 extends over 13 amino acids. V lost 6 bases and J 7 bases, leaving 15 bases between the germline ends. Per germline, CDR1 MNHNS and CDR2 SASEGT. In nucleotides, the CDR3 is TGTGCCAGCAGCCCGACGAGCGTTCTTGGCTACACCTTC. It encodes CASSPTSVLGYTF.

The chain recombines TRBV28 with TRBJ2-7; 7 nucleotides agree with TRBD1. The CDR3 is made up of 13 amino acids. In germline, CDR1 is MDHEN, CDR2 SYDVKM. The V segment lost 8 bases and the J segment 7 bases; nucleotides outside the gene matches: 11. CDR3 sequence: CASPGQALREQYF. The CDR3 DNA reads as TGTGCCAGCCCTGGACAGGCCCTCCGAGAGCAGTACTTC.

DNA for the CDR3: TGTGCCAGCAGCTTAGGAGTTCGGGGAGGTGAGCAGTTCTTC. It codes for CASSLGVRGGEQFF. The chain is built from TRBV11-3 and TRBJ2-1, with a possible D match to TRBD2 (6 bases). V lost 1 base, J lost 9 bases, and 13 bases lay in between. Germline CDR1 SGHNT, CDR2 YENEEA. This CDR3 has 14 amino acids.

The J gene is TRBJ2-1, the V gene TRBV20-1; no definite D call. V lost 7 bases, J lost 0 bases, and 16 bases lay in between. CDR3 length: 15 amino acids. CDR1 is DFQATT and CDR2 is SNEGSKA in the germline V gene (reference sequence). The CDR3 protein is CSGTDGSPSYNEQFF. The CDR3 bases are TGCAGTGGCACGGACGGCTCCCCCTCCTACAATGAGCAGTTCTTC.

This clonotype was seen repeatedly, ten times or more. This chain links TRBV4-2 with TRBJ2-4, with TRBD1 identical over 7 bases. The length of the CDR3 is 14 residues. J was trimmed by 7 bases and V by 3 bases; bases with no gene match: 6. Per germline, CDR1 LGHNA and CDR2 YNFKEQ. CDR3: CASSQGARGNIQYF. The CDR3 bases are TGTGCCAGCAGCCAGGGCGCCAGGGGGAACATTCAGTACTTC.

This sequence joins TRBV7-9 and TRBJ2-2; 9 bases are shared with TRBD2. Germline assignment: CDR1 SEHNR and CDR2 FQNEAQ (reference sequence). V was clipped by 6 bases and J by 7 bases; unmatched bases: 6. This CDR3 comprises 14 residues. Here the CDR3 DNA reads TGTGCCAGCAGAGTCGATAGCGGGAGCGGGGAGCTGTTTTTT. Amino acid sequence: CASRVDSGSGELFF.

This chain joins TRBV5-1 and TRBJ1-1; 10 bases agree with TRBD1. V lost 2 bases to trimming and J lost 1 base; unmatched junction nucleotides: 8. The CDR3 length is 17 residues. Germline values: CDR1 SGHRS, CDR2 YFSETQ. CDR3 sequence reads: CASSFGTGAGPNTEAFF. Written as DNA, the CDR3 is TGCGCCAGCAGCTTCGGGACAGGGGCCGGGCCGAACACTGAAGCTTTCTTT. Based on the CDR3 plus reference TRBV5-1 and TRBJ1-1, the full variable domain is KAGVTQTPRYLIKTRGQQVTLSCSPISGHRSVSWYQQTPGQGLQFLFEYFSETQRNKGNFPGRFSGRQFSNSRSEMNVSTLELGDSALYLCASSFGTGAGPNTEAFFGQGTRLTVV.

This clonotype was seen only a few times. V gene TRBV7-6 combines with J gene TRBJ1-6; no firm D call. V lost 5 bases and J lost 0, with 14 bases in between. The CDR3 sequence is 17 residues long. Germline V CDR1 and CDR2: SGHVS, FNYEAQ. The CDR3 here is CASSPETRSSYNSPLHF. The CDR3 DNA follows: TGTGCCAGCAGCCCCGAGACCCGTAGCTCCTATAATTCACCCCTCCACTTT.

This chain uses TRBV20-1 with TRBJ2-3, with 9 bases matching TRBD2. This CDR3 is built from 15 residues. V lost 3 bases, J lost 1 base, and 5 bases stayed unmatched. In germline, CDR1 is DFQATT, CDR2 SNEGSKA (reference sequence). The CDR3 loop is CSASGSGRGTDTQYF. The DNA of the CDR3 is TGCAGTGCTAGTGGTAGCGGGAGAGGCACAGATACGCAGTATTTT.

This clonotype was detected only a few times. The V gene is TRBV9, the J gene TRBJ2-3; 7 bases match TRBD2. CDR1 and CDR2 from the germline V gene are SGDLS and YYNGEE. The CDR3 runs 15 residues. The V and J ends lost 3 bases and 4 bases, in that order; junction bases with no gene match: 8. Here the CDR3 reads CASSERALAADTQYF. CDR3 DNA sequence: TGTGCCAGCAGCGAGAGGGCTCTAGCGGCAGATACGCAGTATTTT.

The table lists this clonotype with a few counts. The V and J genes are TRBV6-5 and TRBJ2-2; 10 positions match TRBD2. Per the germline V gene, CDR1 is MNHEY and CDR2 is SVGAGI. CDR3 length equals 16 residues. Unmatched junction bases numbered 7, after V lost 1 base and J lost 8 bases. The CDR3 loop is CASSYLAGGPTGELFF. CDR3 coding DNA: TGTGCCAGCAGTTACTTAGCGGGGGGTCCTACGGGGGAGCTGTTTTTT.

The CDR3 reads CSVEPGTKTEAFF. DNA of the CDR3: TGCAGCGTTGAGCCGGGAACGAAGACTGAAGCTTTCTTT. This chain links TRBV29-1 with TRBJ1-1; D remains unclear. The germline gives CDR1 SQVTM, CDR2 ANQGSEA. The V and J ends lost 3 bases and 5 bases respectively, with 13 bases between them. The CDR3 consists of 13 residues. The variable domain in full, completed from reference TRBV29-1 and TRBJ1-1, reads SAVISQKPSRDICQRGTSLTIQCQVDSQVTMMFWYRQQPGQSLTLIATANQGSEATYESGFVIDKFPISRPNLTFSTLTVSNMSPEDSSIYLCSVEPGTKTEAFFGQGTRLTVV.

The V and J genes are TRBV7-3 and TRBJ2-2; D is unclear. The CDR3 runs to 12 residues. CDR1 and CDR2 (germline): SGHTA, FQGTGA. Deletions cut 5 bases from V and 7 bases from J, with 8 bases between. The CDR3 loop is CASSPGFGELFF. The DNA for the CDR3 is TGTGCCAGCAGCCCGGGTTTCGGGGAGCTGTTTTTT.

This clonotype has a count of ten or more. This chain uses TRBV14 with TRBJ1-1, with no clear D. The ends were cut back, 1 base at V and 1 base at J, with 7 bases in the middle. This CDR3 has 14 residues. Germline V gives CDR1 SGHDN, CDR2 FVKESK. Here the CDR3 reads CASSQGFRNTEAFF. The DNA of the CDR3 is TGTGCCAGCAGCCAAGGTTTTAGGAACACTGAAGCTTTCTTT.

The chain joins TRBV6-5 to TRBJ2-1; D might be TRBD1 (5 bases). The V and J ends lost 1 base and 3 bases respectively, with 13 bases between them. CDR1 MNHEY and CDR2 SVGAGI come from the germline V gene. This CDR3 contains 16 residues. The CDR3 DNA reads as TGTGCCAGCAGTTACTTTTCGTCCAGGGACTACAATGAGCAGTTCTTC. Its protein product is CASSYFSSRDYNEQFF.

The chain combines TRBV4-1 with TRBJ2-3, with D perhaps given as TRBD1 or TRBD2 (6 bases each). Germline lookup yields CDR1 MGHRA and CDR2 YSYEKL. The CDR3 totals 19 residues. V was trimmed by 4 bases and J by 1 base, leaving 24 bases between them. The CDR3 reads CASSRPSTWGRGGTDTQYF. The DNA of the CDR3 is TGCGCCAGCAGCCGCCCCTCGACCTGGGGGCGCGGGGGCACAGATACGCAGTATTTT.

This clonotype came up many times. This chain connects TRBV10-1 to TRBJ1-1, with TRBD1 matching 7 bases. Losses at the gene ends were 11 bases for V and 4 bases for J; bases not matched to a gene: 10. The CDR3 loop spans 13 amino acids. Per the germline V gene, CDR1 is WNHNN and CDR2 is SYGVQD (reference sequence). The CDR3 spells CACQRQGGTEAFF. Here the CDR3 DNA reads TGCGCCTGTCAAAGACAGGGTGGCACTGAAGCTTTCTTT.

This clonotype was detected only a few times. This rearrangement joins TRBV5-1 to TRBJ2-3; 8 bases agree with TRBD2. The CDR3 loop spans 17 amino acids. V dropped 3 bases and J dropped 4; count of bases not matched to a gene: 13. Germline V gene lookup returns CDR1 SGHRS and CDR2 YFSETQ. As DNA, the CDR3 is TGCGCCAGCAGCTCCGGCAGTACTAGCGGAGGCGCAGATACGCAGTATTTT. Translation: CASSSGSTSGGADTQYF.

The chain uses TRBV12-3 or TRBV12-4 and TRBJ2-5; D may be TRBD1 or TRBD2 (6 bases each). The V gene lost 2 bases and the J gene lost 3 bases, with 16 bases spanning the gap. The CDR3 length is 16 residues. This CDR3 reads CASSLPNRGGKETQYF. CDR3 in DNA: TGTGCCAGCAGTTTACCAAACCGAGGGGGGAAAGAGACCCAGTACTTC.